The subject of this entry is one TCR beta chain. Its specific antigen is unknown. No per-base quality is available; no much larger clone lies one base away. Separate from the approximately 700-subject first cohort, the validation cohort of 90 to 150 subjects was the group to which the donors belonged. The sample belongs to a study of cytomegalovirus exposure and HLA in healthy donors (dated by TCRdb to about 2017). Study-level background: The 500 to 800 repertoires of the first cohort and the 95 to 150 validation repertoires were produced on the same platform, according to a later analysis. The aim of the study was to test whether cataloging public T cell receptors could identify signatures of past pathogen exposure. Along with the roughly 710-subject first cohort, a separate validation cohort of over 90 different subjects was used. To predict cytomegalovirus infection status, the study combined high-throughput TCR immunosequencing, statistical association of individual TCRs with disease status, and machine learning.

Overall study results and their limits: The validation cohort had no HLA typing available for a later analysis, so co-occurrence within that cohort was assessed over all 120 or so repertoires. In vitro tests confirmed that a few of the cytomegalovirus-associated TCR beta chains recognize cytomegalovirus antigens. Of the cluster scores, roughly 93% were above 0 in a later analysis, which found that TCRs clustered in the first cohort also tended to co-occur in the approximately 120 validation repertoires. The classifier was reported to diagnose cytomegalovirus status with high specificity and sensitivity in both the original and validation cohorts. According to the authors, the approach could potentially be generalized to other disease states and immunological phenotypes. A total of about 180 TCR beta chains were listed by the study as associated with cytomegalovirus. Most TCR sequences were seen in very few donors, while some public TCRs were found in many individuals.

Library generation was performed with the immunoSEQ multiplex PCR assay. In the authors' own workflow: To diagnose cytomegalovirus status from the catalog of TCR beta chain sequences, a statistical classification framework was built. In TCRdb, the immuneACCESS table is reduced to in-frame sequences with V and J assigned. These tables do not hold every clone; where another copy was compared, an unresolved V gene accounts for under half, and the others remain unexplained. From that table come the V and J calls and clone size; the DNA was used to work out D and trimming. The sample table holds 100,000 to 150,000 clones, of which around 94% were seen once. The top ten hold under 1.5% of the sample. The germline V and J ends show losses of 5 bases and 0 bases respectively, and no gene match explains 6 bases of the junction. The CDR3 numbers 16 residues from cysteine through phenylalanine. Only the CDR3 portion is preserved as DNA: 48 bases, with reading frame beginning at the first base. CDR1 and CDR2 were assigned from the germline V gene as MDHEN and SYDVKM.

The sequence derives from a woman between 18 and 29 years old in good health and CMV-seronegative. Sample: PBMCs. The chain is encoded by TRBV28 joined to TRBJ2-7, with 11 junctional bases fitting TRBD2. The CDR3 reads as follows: CASSPHTSGSSYEQYF. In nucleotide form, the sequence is TGTGCCAGCAGTCCCCACACTAGCGGGAGCTCCTACGAGCAGTACTTC.